This T cell receptor (beta chain) emerged from a study of T cells in Graves' hyperthyroidism and ophthalmopathy. Germline V gene data show CDR1 as SQVTM and CDR2 as ANQGSEA. V was pared by 4 bases and J by 0 bases, with 5 bases of the junction left unmatched. The length of the CDR3 is 14 residues. There were TCR beta CDR3 regions amplified from RNA transcripts. A set of HTBI primers served as the primers for a first-round RT-PCR of the TCR CDR3. TCRdb re-called the multiplex PCR reads through MiXCR, storing one row per CDR3 protein. Among around 110,000 distinct CDR3 sequences listed, 16% were seen once. The study, taken as a whole, reports: A 13 V-J model separated ophthalmopathy from stable hyperthyroidism. Also found in blood were most expanded thyroid clonotypes above 0.001.

Not enrolled were patients with uncontrolled infection, other autoimmune disease, pregnancy or lactation. This clonotype was counted at least ten times. Its antigen is undetermined. The chain is built from TRBV29-1 and TRBJ2-7; 8 bases are a match to TRBD2. The sequenced material came from blood. The origin of this receptor is a woman in her 50s with Graves' hyperthyroidism. This chain's CDR3 is CSVGGSGSSYEQYF. The CDR3 region has the DNA TGCAGCGTTGGTGGGAGCGGGAGCTCCTACGAGCAGTACTTC.